The 31 T cell receptor beta chains presented below share a single source sample, sequenced in a study of CD8 T cells in ankylosing spondylitis. MiXCR, applied by TCRdb to the 5' RACE reads, yields one record per CDR3 protein. The profile shows about 280,000 distinct CDR3 sequences, 20% of them singletons. Material: blood, either unsorted or a sorted T cell fraction (not recorded which). The source of these receptors is a male donor with ankylosing spondylitis or in good health (not recorded which).

V is TRBV18 and J is TRBJ1-1, with D hard to call. The CDR3 contains 11 residues. V was pared by 8 bases and J by 10 bases, with 14 bases between. CDR1 is KGHSH, CDR2 LQKENI, per germline. CDR3 nucleotides: TGTGCCAGCGCCTCAACCGGTCCAGCTTTCTTT. It yields the protein CASASTGPAFF.

The V gene is TRBV3-1, the J gene TRBJ2-3, with D uncertain. The CDR3 spans 16 residues. The germline gives CDR1 LGHDT, CDR2 YNNKEL (reference sequence). Trimming pared 0 bases from V and 0 bases from J, leaving 10 bases between. As DNA, the CDR3 is TGTGCCAGCAGCCAAGAGGCCTTCCGAAGCACAGATACGCAGTATTTT. Translating it yields CASSQEAFRSTDTQYF.

This clonotype was observed a handful of times. The J gene is TRBJ1-1, the V gene TRBV10-3; D is ambiguous. CDR3 length: 14 amino acids. Trimming pared 3 bases from V and 0 bases from J, leaving 8 bases between. Germline lookup yields CDR1 ENHRY and CDR2 SYGVKD. CDR3 bases: TGTGCCATCAGTGAATTGGCCATGAACACTGAAGCTTTCTTT. This encodes CAISELAMNTEAFF.

This clonotype appeared a few times. The chain has TRBV9 and TRBJ2-5; D call uncertain. The CDR3 is 14 amino acids. Germline CDR1 SGDLS, CDR2 YYNGEE. V shed 0 bases and J shed 0 bases, with 6 bases lying between them. In DNA, the CDR3 is TGTGCCAGCAGCGTAGGGCCAGACCAAGAGACCCAGTACTTC. Translating gives CASSVGPDQETQYF. The variable domain in full, with the rest retrieved from reference TRBV9 and TRBJ2-5, is DSGVTQTPKHLITATGQRVTLRCSPRSGDLSVYWYQQSLDQGLQFLIQYYNGEERAKGNILERFSAQQFPDLHSELNLSSLELGDSALYFCASSVGPDQETQYFGPGTRLLVL.

The chain links TRBV6-5 to TRBJ1-2; D remains ambiguous. The ends were cut back, 2 bases at V and 0 bases at J, with 7 bases in the middle. Germline V gives CDR1 MNHEY, CDR2 SVGAGI. CDR3 size: 14 residues. The CDR3 is CASSYNLANYGYTF. CDR3 DNA sequence: TGTGCCAGCAGTTACAACCTAGCTAACTATGGCTACACCTTC.

In its sample, this clonotype was seen a few times. V gene TRBV25-1 combines with J gene TRBJ1-1, with D possibly matching TRBD1 (5 bases). CDR3 length equals 14 residues. Germline loops: CDR1 MGHDK, CDR2 SYGVNS. V was shortened by 6 bases and J by 2 bases, with 13 bases between the two germline ends. The CDR3 spells CASRAGTANTEAFF. The CDR3, as DNA: TGTGCCAGCAGGGCCGGGACGGCTAACACTGAAGCTTTCTTT.

In its sample, this clonotype was seen many times. The J gene is TRBJ2-2, the V gene TRBV7-6, with D unresolved. The germline gives CDR1 SGHVS, CDR2 FNYEAQ. V gave up 8 bases and J gave up 0 bases, with 10 bases separating them. There are 14 residues in the CDR3. The CDR3: CASSVRANTGELFF. The CDR3 coding sequence is TGTGCCAGCTCGGTGCGTGCGAACACCGGGGAGCTGTTTTTT.

The rearrangement joins TRBV5-1 to TRBJ2-1; TRBD1 aligns across 7 bases. CDR1 is SGHRS, CDR2 YFSETQ, per germline. The CDR3 covers 14 residues. V shed 4 bases, J shed 2 bases, and the junction held 3 bases outside the gene matches. The CDR3 region is CASSTGTAYNEQFF. The CDR3 DNA reads as TGCGCCAGCAGCACGGGGACAGCCTACAATGAGCAGTTCTTC.

This clonotype was seen only a few times. This chain links TRBV6-5 with TRBJ2-5; TRBD2 matches at 11 bases. The V and J ends lost 1 base and 3 bases, in that order; junction bases with no gene match: 4. CDR3 length: 16 amino acids. Germline CDR1 MNHEY, CDR2 SVGAGI. CDR3: CASSYLTSGGKETQYF. CDR3 sequence (DNA): TGTGCCAGCAGTTACTTAACTAGCGGGGGTAAAGAGACCCAGTACTTC.

This chain joins TRBV7-3 and TRBJ1-1, with 7 bases fitting TRBD1. The V gene's germline CDR1 is SGHTA and CDR2 FQGTGA. With V trimmed by 5 bases and J by 5 bases, 8 bases remained unmatched. The length of the CDR3 is 14 residues. CDR3 sequence: CASSPTGQATEAFF. The CDR3 bases are TGTGCCAGCAGCCCAACAGGACAGGCGACTGAAGCTTTCTTT.

The gene calls are TRBV12-3 or TRBV12-4 and TRBJ2-5, with 10 bases lining up with TRBD2. This CDR3 is 15 amino acids long. The V gene end was trimmed by 5 bases and the J gene end by 4 bases; junction bases not matched to a gene: 7. CDR3 sequence: CASSVLGLAVETQYF. DNA for the CDR3: TGTGCCAGCAGTGTACTTGGACTAGCGGTAGAGACCCAGTACTTC.

The chain recombines TRBV20-1 with TRBJ1-5; tentative D call: TRBD1 (6 bases). Trimming stripped 2 bases from V and 0 bases from J, with 17 bases between. CDR1 is DFQATT, CDR2 SNEGSKA, per germline (reference sequence). This CDR3 is built from 17 residues. The CDR3 spells CSARLRAGADSNQPQHF. The CDR3 DNA reads TGCAGTGCTAGATTAAGAGCGGGGGCCGATAGCAATCAGCCCCAGCATTTT.

The J gene is TRBJ2-1, the V gene TRBV20-1; tentative D call: TRBD2 (6 bases). CDR1 is DFQATT, CDR2 SNEGSKA, per germline (reference sequence). The CDR3 contains 15 residues. The V end lost 6 bases, the J end lost 8 bases, and 23 bases lay between the germline ends. The CDR3, as DNA: TGCAGTGCCCCCTCGGGAGTCTCCGGGTGGGATGAGCAGTTCTTC. Its translation: CSAPSGVSGWDEQFF.

This sequence joins TRBV12-3 or TRBV12-4 and TRBJ2-1; maybe TRBD2 (6 bases). This CDR3 is built from 14 residues. V lost 5 bases and J 6 bases, leaving 14 bases between the germline ends. CDR3 in amino acids: CASSKRVLPNEQFF. The CDR3 DNA is TGTGCCAGCAGTAAGCGGGTCCTCCCCAATGAGCAGTTCTTC.

This clonotype was picked up one time. The chain carries TRBV7-9 and TRBJ2-1; TRBD2 matches 13 bases. CDR1 SEHNR and CDR2 FQNEAQ come from the germline V gene (reference sequence). The CDR3 extends over 15 amino acids. V shed 2 bases, J shed 8 bases, and the junction held 3 bases outside the gene matches. Here the CDR3 DNA reads TGTGCCAGCAGCTTACCACTAGCGGGGGGGGATGAGCAGTTCTTC. The encoded protein is CASSLPLAGGDEQFF.

This sequence joins TRBV5-1 and TRBJ1-5; no clear D gene. Trimming removed 0 bases at V and 3 bases at J, with 4 bases between. The CDR3 covers 13 residues. Germline-derived CDR1 and CDR2 are SGHRS and YFSETQ. The CDR3 DNA sequence: TGCGCCAGCAGCTTGGGTGTCAATCAGCCCCAGCATTTT. Amino acids: CASSLGVNQPQHF.

The chain uses TRBV29-1 and TRBJ1-1, with TRBD1 matching over 7 bases. Losses at the gene ends were 6 bases for V and 5 bases for J; bases not matched to a gene: 12. The CDR3 totals 14 residues. Per the germline V gene, CDR1 is SQVTM and CDR2 is ANQGSEA. The CDR3 DNA follows: TGCAGCGTCTTACAGGGGACCCTTGGAACTGAAGCTTTCTTT. Its protein product is CSVLQGTLGTEAFF. The variable domain in full, completed from reference TRBV29-1 and TRBJ1-1, reads SAVISQKPSRDICQRGTSLTIQCQVDSQVTMMFWYRQQPGQSLTLIATANQGSEATYESGFVIDKFPISRPNLTFSTLTVSNMSPEDSSIYLCSVLQGTLGTEAFFGQGTRLTVV.

This clonotype was observed a few times. The gene calls are TRBV7-9 and TRBJ1-3, with 7 bases aligning to TRBD1. Trimming cost V 4 bases and J 4 bases; bases outside gene matches: 7. CDR3 length: 15 amino acids. Germline V lookup: CDR1 SEHNR, CDR2 FQNEAQ (reference sequence). The CDR3 DNA sequence: TGTGCCAGCAGCTCCAAAACAGGGGCCGGAAACACCATATATTTT. It encodes CASSSKTGAGNTIYF.

This clonotype was detected a few times. The CDR3, as DNA: TGCGCCAGCAGCATCGGAGCCTACAATGAGCAGTTCTTC. Protein sequence: CASSIGAYNEQFF. The rearrangement links TRBV5-1 to TRBJ2-1; D not certain. Germline assignment: CDR1 SGHRS and CDR2 YFSETQ. The CDR3 runs to 13 residues. Trimming pared 4 bases from V and 2 bases from J, leaving 7 bases between.

This clonotype has just a few counts. The gene calls are TRBV10-3 and TRBJ1-2; unclear D gene. From germline, CDR1 is ENHRY and CDR2 SYGVKD. This CDR3 region has 13 residues. V lost 2 bases and J lost 8, with 12 bases in between. Here the CDR3 DNA reads TGTGCCATCAGTGAGACCCCCATGTCCGGCTACACCTTC. It translates to CAISETPMSGYTF.

This chain joins TRBV12-3 or TRBV12-4 and TRBJ2-2; the D is unclear. The CDR3 spans 14 residues. V lost 0 bases and J 5 bases, leaving 7 bases between the germline ends. The CDR3 nucleotides read TGTGCCAGCAGTTTAGCAGGAAGGACCGGGGAGCTGTTTTTT. Amino acid sequence: CASSLAGRTGELFF.

This clonotype has ten or more counts. V gene TRBV5-5 combines with J gene TRBJ2-7; no definite D call. The CDR3 runs to 15 residues. Trimming cost V 0 bases and J 0 bases, with 10 bases left between them. Per germline, CDR1 SGHKS and CDR2 YYEKEE (reference sequence). CDR3 sequence reads: CASSLAVSASYEQYV. The CDR3 nucleotides read TGTGCCAGCAGCTTGGCCGTCAGCGCCTCCTACGAGCAGTACGTC.

As to this clonotype: The junction shows a germline mismatch at one end, possibly a read error. J is TRBJ1-5 and V is TRBV6-2 or TRBV6-3, with D unresolved. Germline-derived CDR1 and CDR2 are MNHEY and SVGEGT. The CDR3 is 13 residues long. The CDR3 DNA follows: TGTGCCAGCAGTTACCAGTCCAATCAGTCCCAGCATTTT. It is translated as CASSYQSNQSQHF.

CDR3 in DNA: TGTGCCAGCAGACCCACGACGACAGGTCAAAATGAGCAGTTCTTC. It yields the protein CASRPTTTGQNEQFF. V gene TRBV6-1 combines with J gene TRBJ2-1; tentative D call: TRBD1 (6 bases). Germline-derived CDR1 and CDR2 are MNHNS and SASEGT. Trimming removed 6 bases from V and 7 bases from J, with 19 bases in between. CDR3 length equals 15 residues.

The chain is built from TRBV29-1 and TRBJ2-3; unclear D gene. This CDR3 has 14 amino acids. Germline-derived CDR1 and CDR2 are SQVTM and ANQGSEA. V lost 6 bases, J lost 0 bases, and 13 bases lay in between. The CDR3 loop is CSVAFSLSTDTQYF. The CDR3 nucleotides are TGCAGCGTCGCCTTCTCGCTTAGCACAGATACGCAGTATTTT.

The rearrangement links TRBV5-6 to TRBJ1-1, with D perhaps matching TRBD1 (5 bases). V was pared by 2 bases and J by 2 bases, with 19 bases between. The CDR3 spans 17 residues. The germline CDR1 and CDR2 sequences are SGHDT and YYEEEE. CDR3 nucleotides: TGTGCCAGCAGCTTCACCGTCGGGATCGGGGCCAACACTGAAGCTTTCTTT. This sequence encodes CASSFTVGIGANTEAFF.

The rearrangement uses TRBV2 and TRBJ2-1, with a possible D match to TRBD1 (5 bases). V lost 5 bases and J lost 0, with 11 bases in between. In germline, CDR1 is SNHLY, CDR2 FYNNEI. The CDR3 is 15 amino acids. The CDR3 DNA reads as TGTGCCAGCAGTTACAGGTCGAGCTCCTACAATGAGCAGTTCTTC. Encoded protein: CASSYRSSSYNEQFF.

This chain links TRBV6-5 with TRBJ2-7; tentatively, D is TRBD1 or TRBD2 (5 bases each). The CDR3 length is 13 residues. Germline values: CDR1 MNHEY, CDR2 SVGAGI. The CDR3 is CASSYRLGDEQHV. CDR3 nucleotides: TGTGCCAGCAGTTACAGACTCGGGGACGAGCAGCACGTC.

The gene calls are TRBV7-8 and TRBJ2-3, with TRBD2 as a possible D gene (6 bases). V lost 4 bases, J lost 10 bases, and 18 bases lay in between. Germline loops: CDR1 SGHVS, CDR2 FQNEAQ. This CDR3 has 14 residues. The CDR3 DNA reads as TGTGCCAGCAGCTCCGCAGCCGGCGGGATCTCGCAGTATTTT. It encodes CASSSAAGGISQYF.

This clonotype was counted only a few times. This chain uses TRBV3-1 with TRBJ1-2; 10 nucleotides agree with TRBD1. V lost 3 bases to trimming and J lost 6 bases; unmatched junction nucleotides: 7. Germline CDR1 and CDR2: LGHDT and YNNKEL (reference sequence). This CDR3 is built from 15 residues. The CDR3 reads CASSHWDRGTNGYTF. CDR3 coding DNA: TGTGCCAGCAGCCATTGGGACAGGGGAACGAATGGCTACACCTTC.

This clonotype was seen a handful of times. The genes are TRBV10-3 and TRBJ1-5, with 9 bases lining up with TRBD1. Per germline, CDR1 ENHRY and CDR2 SYGVKD. The CDR3 has 15 residues. V gave up 6 bases and J gave up 6 bases; unmatched junction bases: 9. As DNA, the CDR3 is TGTGCCATCAGAGAAGGACAGGGGAATGGTCAGCCCCAGCATTTT. This codes for CAIREGQGNGQPQHF.